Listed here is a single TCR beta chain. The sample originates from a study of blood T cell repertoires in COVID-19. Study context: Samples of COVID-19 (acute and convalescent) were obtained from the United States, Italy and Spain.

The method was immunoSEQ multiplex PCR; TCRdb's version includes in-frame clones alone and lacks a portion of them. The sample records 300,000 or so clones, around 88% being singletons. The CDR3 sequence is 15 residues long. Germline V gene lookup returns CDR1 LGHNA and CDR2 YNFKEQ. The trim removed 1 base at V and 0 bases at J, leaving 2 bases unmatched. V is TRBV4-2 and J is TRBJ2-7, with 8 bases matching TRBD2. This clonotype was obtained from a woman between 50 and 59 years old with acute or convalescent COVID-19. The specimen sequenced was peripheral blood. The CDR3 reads CASSQGSGGSYEQYF. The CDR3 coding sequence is TGTGCCAGCAGCCAAGGCAGCGGGGGCTCCTACGAGCAGTACTTC.